Here is one T cell receptor beta chain with its context. This CDR3 is built from 16 residues. Germline V gives CDR1 MNHNY, CDR2 SVGAGI (reference sequence). Trimming took 2 bases from V and 2 from J; bases not matched to a gene: 5. Clones were read by immunoSEQ multiplex PCR, and TCRdb kept only the in-frame ones, dropping some. In the table there are 150,000 to 200,000 clones, about 94% of which are singletons. This specimen comes from a study of T cell responses to AZD1222 COVID-19 vaccine. The gene calls are TRBV6-6 and TRBJ2-7, with 11 bases matching TRBD2. The sequences come from peripheral blood, collected on day 0 of AZD1222 vaccination. This TCR derives from an adult in good health. The CDR3 DNA sequence: TGTGCCAGCAGTTACGTGACTAGCGGGACCCCCTACGAGCAGTACTTC. As protein: CASSYVTSGTPYEQYF.